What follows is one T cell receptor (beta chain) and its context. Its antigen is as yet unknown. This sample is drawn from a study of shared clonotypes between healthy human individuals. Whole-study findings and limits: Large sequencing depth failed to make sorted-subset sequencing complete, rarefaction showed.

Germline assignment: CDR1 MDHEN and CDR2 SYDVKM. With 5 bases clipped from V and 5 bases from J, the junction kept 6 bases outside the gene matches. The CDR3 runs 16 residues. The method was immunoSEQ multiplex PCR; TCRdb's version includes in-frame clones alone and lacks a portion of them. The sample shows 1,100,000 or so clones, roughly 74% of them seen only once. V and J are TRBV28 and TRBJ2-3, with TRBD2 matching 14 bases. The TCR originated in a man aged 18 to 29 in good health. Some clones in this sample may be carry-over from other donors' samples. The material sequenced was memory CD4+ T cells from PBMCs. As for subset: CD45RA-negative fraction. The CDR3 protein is CASSQGGLAGEDTQYF. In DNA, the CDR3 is TGTGCCAGCAGTCAAGGGGGACTAGCGGGAGAAGATACGCAGTATTTT. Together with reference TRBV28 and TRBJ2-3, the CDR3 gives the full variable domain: DVKVTQSSRYLVKRTGEKVFLECVQDMDHENMFWYRQDPGLGLRLIYFSYDVKMKEKGDIPEGYSVSREKKERFSLILESASTNQTSMYLCASSQGGLAGEDTQYFGPGTRLTVL.